This T cell receptor (beta chain) was recovered during a study of cytomegalovirus exposure and HLA in healthy donors (dated by TCRdb to about 2017). Looking at the study overall: An earlier analysis of roughly 500 of the donors reported about 290 Gb of sequence data and 117 million unique TCR beta sequences from about 200 million T cells. Typing coverage differed by locus: A, B, C, DRB1 and DQB1 were typed in about 620-640 donors, DQA1 in approximately 520, DPA1 in roughly 590, and DPB1 in just under 490. Donor age, sex, ethnicity and CMV serostatus were compiled alongside the repertoire data. Every discovery cohort repertoire had been produced on one sequencing platform. About 280 gigabases of sequencing data and approximately 92 million unique TCR sequences made up an early release that covered around 640 HLA-typed donors. In an earlier analysis of around 540 of the donors, high-throughput TCR beta sequencing was used to judge whether each TCR beta V gene segment behaved as functional or pseudogenic. Class I and class II HLA loci were covered by the typing at four-digit resolution. A later genetic analysis used genome-wide SNP genotypes for about 55% of the 666 donors, treating that subset as a discovery cohort. A separate validation cohort of about 110 different subjects was used in addition to the roughly 670-subject first cohort. The study used immunosequencing to profile the T cell repertoires of 666 subjects and linked those repertoires to cytomegalovirus serostatus. The aim of the study was to test whether cataloging public T cell receptors could identify signatures of past pathogen exposure. Among some 410 genotyped donors of the cohort, an average of approximately 240,000 unique TCR beta nucleotide sequences was sequenced per donor, of which about 19% were non-productive. Because of strong linkage in the cohort, five DR-DQ haplotypes were treated as single units for association and clustering. Of the 350 to 400 genotyped donors, approximately 83% fell in the genetic ancestry cluster associated with self-reported Caucasian donors. To study patterns of TCR occurrence, a later analysis re-analyzed previously published TCR beta repertoires from 666 donors and added high-resolution HLA genotyping. To predict cytomegalovirus infection status, the study brought together high-throughput TCR immunosequencing, statistical association of individual TCRs with disease status, and machine learning. In the later analysis, no new phenotypic data were used to find candidate immune exposures; instead, reliance was placed on TCR beta sequences and their occurrence across donors.

The germline V gene (reference sequence) yields MNHEY for CDR1 and SMNVEV for CDR2. At the junction V is shortened by 6 bases and J by 7 bases; bases outside the gene matches: 11. From cysteine to phenylalanine, the CDR3 is 16 amino acids long. The sequence is cut down to CDR3 DNA, 48 bases in frame from base 1. Receptor libraries were prepared by the immunoSEQ multiplex PCR assay. For the multiplex PCR, a mixture combining 60 forward primers for TCR Vbeta segments and 13 reverse primers for TCR Jbeta segments was used. A multiplex PCR assay on genomic DNA amplified the CDR3 region of rearranged TCR beta genes. The amplified TCR beta libraries were sequenced on the Illumina HiSeq System as 87-base-pair reads. In the source study's methods: A later analysis tallied tens of millions of unique TCR beta chains across the 666 repertoires, and roughly 11 million of those chains were shared by two or more donors. Raw reads were error-corrected and collapsed into unique sequences with a nearest-neighbor algorithm that merged closely related sequences to remove PCR and sequencing errors. To assign V, D and J gene segments, CDR3 sequences were aligned to IMGT reference sequences. For a sequence to be retained, a match of at least six nucleotides to both a V gene segment and a J gene segment was required. Rearrangements were called productive when the CDR3 lacked stop codons and stayed in frame with V and J; all others were non-productive. Following IMGT convention, CDR3 was defined as the stretch from the second conserved V-encoded cysteine up to the conserved J-encoded phenylalanine. The earlier analysis of 500 to 600 of the donors excluded sequences that lacked an unambiguous match to a single V gene segment. In an earlier analysis of 587 of the donors, a V segment was called functional when productive rearrangements were above 56.7%, and segregating when the standard deviation between donors exceeded 5%. A statistical classification framework was built to diagnose cytomegalovirus status from the catalog of TCR beta chain sequences. A later analysis assigned V and J genes by comparing TCR nucleotide sequences with IMGT/GENE-DB human TR gene sequences. In a later analysis, CDR3 sequences and most-parsimonious VDJ recombination scenarios were assigned using the TCRdist pipeline. In a later analysis, each TCR beta chain was defined by its CDR3 amino acid sequence together with its V-gene family, and reads without a unique V-gene family were excluded. A later analysis removed several hundred highly shared, low-generation-probability nucleotide sequences to deal with suspected cross-contamination and a sequencing artifact. In a later analysis, a clonal expansion index for each public chain was calculated from normalized within-repertoire ranks of inferred template counts. Generation probabilities in a later analysis came from a VDJ recombination model fitted to out-of-frame rearrangements, and those results were checked against IGoR. A later analysis scored TCR-TCR, TCR-HLA and TCR-CMV co-occurrence with hypergeometric tests, applying a repertoire-size bias correction to TCR pairs. To estimate false discovery rates, a later analysis permuted the HLA or CMV assignments 20 times. In a later analysis, co-occurring TCRs were grouped using DBSCAN, and TCRdist sequence similarity was added for clustering within HLA-allele-positive subsets. Repertoires with fewer than 30,000 or more than 120,000 public chains, plus five repertoires with anomalous nucleotide sharing, were excluded from co-occurrence clustering. TCRdb carries this immuneACCESS record with in-frame sequences only. Its versions omit some clonotypes, under half of them owing to an unresolved V gene in the studies checked, with the rest unexplained. V and J calls and clone size are as listed in that table; D and trimming were resolved from the DNA. This sample gives 170,000 or so clones in total; 80% of them show up just once. Jointly, the top ten make up almost 7% of the sample.

The research as a whole found: The study gave a list of under 200 TCR beta chains associated with cytomegalovirus. Because the 87-base-pair reads could not distinguish some IMGT-functional V segments, including TRBV6-2 and TRBV6-3, those segments were excluded. At a false discovery rate of 0.05, a later analysis linked 15,000 to 20,000 TCR beta sequences to specific HLA alleles. A further reported finding was that TCR beta sequences accurately predicted the HLA-A and HLA-B alleles for most subjects in the first cohort. In an earlier analysis of more than 450 of the donors, most TCR beta V segments were observed in productive rearrangements about 87% or about 30% of the time, broadly matching IMGT annotations. A group of highly shared sequence variants was considered likely to be a technical artifact of the sequencing pipeline. In a later analysis, TCR association rates were found to vary across HLA loci, with the most associated TCRs seen for DRB1 alleles and the fewest for HLA-C alleles. A few of the identified cytomegalovirus-associated TCR beta chains were confirmed in vitro to be specific for cytomegalovirus antigens. Immune exposure information for the cohort was limited to CMV serostatus. Roughly uniform sequencing depth across donors was assumed in presence/absence analyses, although this assumption may not hold. A later analysis found that most CMV-associated TCR beta chains appeared HLA-restricted, with HLA associations seemingly driven largely by CMV exposure. In a later genetic analysis, fewer N-insertions in productive TCRs were reported among donors in an Asian-associated ancestry cluster than the approximately 710-donor mean. A later genetic analysis associated a missense DCLRE1C variant with V-gene and J-gene trimming of TCR beta chains, and an independent cohort replicated the association. Across donors, most TCR sequences were observed very rarely, whereas some public TCRs were present in many individuals. The earlier analysis of approximately 590 of the donors excluded approximately 17 rarely observed V segments, including chromosome 9 orphons, because counts were too low. Because some donors lacked HLA typing at each locus, the association tests relied only on the typed subset. In a later analysis, HLA-associated TCR beta chains showed more clonal expansion and lower generation probabilities than non-associated chains that were equally common. The authors suggested that the approach could potentially be extended to other disease states and immunological phenotypes. Several of the top co-occurrence clusters appeared to be linked to parvovirus B19, influenza, CMV and Epstein-Barr virus, according to a later analysis. Linkage disequilibrium might explain the correlated functional status among segregating V segments, but an unknown experimental factor could not be excluded. Cytomegalovirus status was reported to be diagnosed by the classifier with high specificity and sensitivity in both the original and validation cohorts. This cohort had only TCR beta chains sequenced, and the lack of alpha or paired-chain data limited which features could be detected. When HLA alleles, especially DR and DQ, strongly co-occurred, attributing TCR associations to individual alleles was difficult.

With respect to this clone: It has no known antigen specificity. Within one base of it there is no much larger clone, and no base qualities were kept.

The cohort was made up of hundreds of healthy bone marrow donors. Cohort members were all nominally healthy when sampled, although unrecorded immune exposures were likely present. The donor tested CMV seropositive and was one of the 289 seropositive cohort members. Every donor gave a peripheral blood sample, and the peripheral blood mononuclear cells from that sample were used for TCR beta sequencing. The Qiagen DNeasy Blood Extraction Kit was used to extract genomic DNA from the blood cell samples. The sample consisted of PBMCs. This clonotype was sampled from a man between 25 and 39 years old in good health and CMV-seropositive. The chain employs TRBV27 and TRBJ1-6; the central 8 bases match TRBD1. The sequence in DNA is TGTGCCAGCAGCGTGATCTCAGGGGGCTTGAATTCACCCCTCCACTTT. Translated, this is CASSVISGGLNSPLHF.